Detailed here is one T cell receptor (beta chain). Its target is unknown. PCR involved 60 Vbeta and 13 Jbeta primers. Using immunoSEQ multiplex PCR, the repertoire was profiled, and TCRdb retains in-frame clones only, with some absent. The profile shows 150,000 to 200,000 clones, about 80% of them singletons. This CDR3 contains 15 residues. Trimming cost V 2 bases and J 1 base; bases outside gene matches: 4. CDR1 and CDR2 from the germline V gene are MNHEY and SMNVEV (reference sequence). The sample belongs to a study of cytomegalovirus exposure and HLA in healthy donors. General study points: A later analysis reportedly found that, within productive TCRs, an Asian-associated ancestry cluster had fewer N-insertions than the mean observed across the roughly 610 donors. TCR beta sequences numbering 15,000 to 20,000 were associated with HLA alleles at 0.05 false discovery rate in a later analysis. Under in vitro conditions, a few CMV-associated chains were confirmed as specific for CMV antigens. There were some public TCRs occurring in many donors, but most TCR sequences were rare.

The genes are TRBV27 and TRBJ1-1, with 7 positions matching TRBD1. Material for sequencing was PBMCs. This TCR was sampled from a man aged 40-50 years in good health and CMV-seropositive. CDR3 in DNA: TGTGCCAGCAGTTTAAGGGCAGGGGGGAACACTGAAGCTTTCTTT. Translated: CASSLRAGGNTEAFF.